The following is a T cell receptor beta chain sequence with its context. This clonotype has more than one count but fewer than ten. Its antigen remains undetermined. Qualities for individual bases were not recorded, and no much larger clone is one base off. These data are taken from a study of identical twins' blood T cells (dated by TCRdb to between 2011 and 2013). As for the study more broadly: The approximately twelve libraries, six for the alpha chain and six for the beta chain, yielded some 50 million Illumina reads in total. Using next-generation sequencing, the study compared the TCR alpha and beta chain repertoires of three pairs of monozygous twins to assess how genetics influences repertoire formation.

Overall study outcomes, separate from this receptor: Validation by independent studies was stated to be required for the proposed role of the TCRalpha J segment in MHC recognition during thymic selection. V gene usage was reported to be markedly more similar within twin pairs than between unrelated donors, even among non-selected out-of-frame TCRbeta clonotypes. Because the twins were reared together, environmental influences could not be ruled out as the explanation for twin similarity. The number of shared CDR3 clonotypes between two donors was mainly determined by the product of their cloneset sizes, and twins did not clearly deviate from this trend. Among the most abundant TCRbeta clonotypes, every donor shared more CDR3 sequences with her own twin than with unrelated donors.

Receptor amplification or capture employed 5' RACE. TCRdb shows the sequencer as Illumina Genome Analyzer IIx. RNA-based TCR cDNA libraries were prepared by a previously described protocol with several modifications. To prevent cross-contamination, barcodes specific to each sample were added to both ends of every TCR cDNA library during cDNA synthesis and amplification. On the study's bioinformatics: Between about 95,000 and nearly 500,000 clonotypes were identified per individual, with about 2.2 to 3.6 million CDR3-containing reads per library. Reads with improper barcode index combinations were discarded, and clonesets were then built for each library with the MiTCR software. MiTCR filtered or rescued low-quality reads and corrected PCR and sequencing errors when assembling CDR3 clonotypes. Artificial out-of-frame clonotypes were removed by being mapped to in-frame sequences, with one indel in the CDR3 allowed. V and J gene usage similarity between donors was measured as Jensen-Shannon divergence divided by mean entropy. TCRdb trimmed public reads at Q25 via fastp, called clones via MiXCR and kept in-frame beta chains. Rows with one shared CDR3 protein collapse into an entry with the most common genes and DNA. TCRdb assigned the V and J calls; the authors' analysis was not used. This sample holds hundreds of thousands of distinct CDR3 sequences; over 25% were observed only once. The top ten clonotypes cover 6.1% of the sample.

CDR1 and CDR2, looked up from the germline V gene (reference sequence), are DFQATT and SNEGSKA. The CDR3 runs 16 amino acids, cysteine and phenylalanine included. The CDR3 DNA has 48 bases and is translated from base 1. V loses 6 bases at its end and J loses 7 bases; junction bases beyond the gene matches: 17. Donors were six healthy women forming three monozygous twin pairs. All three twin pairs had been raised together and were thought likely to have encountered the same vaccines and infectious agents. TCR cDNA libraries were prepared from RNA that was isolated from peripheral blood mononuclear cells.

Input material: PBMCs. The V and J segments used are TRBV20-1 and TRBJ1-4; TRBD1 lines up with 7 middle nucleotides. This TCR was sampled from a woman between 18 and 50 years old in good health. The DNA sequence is TGCAGTGCCCCAGACAGGGTCGCCCTTCGCGGTGAAAAACTGTTTTTT. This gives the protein CSAPDRVALRGEKLFF.